This TCR beta chain emerged from a study of siplizumab effects on memory and regulatory T cells (dated by TCRdb to the late 2010s). In terms of the full investigation: The study examined how the anti-CD2 antibody siplizumab affects alloreactive T-cell subsets in allogeneic mixed lymphocyte reactions built from human PBMCs.

The paper as a whole reports these results and caveats: Because sequences below about 10^-5 frequency were poorly captured, only a minor fraction of alloreactive clones could be mapped to unstimulated subsets. Unstimulated naive T cells appeared to be more diverse than memory T cells, and naive cells seemed to make a substantial contribution to the alloresponse. No functional confirmation was obtained for the suppressive function of proliferating Tregs from siplizumab cultures. Siplizumab significantly lowered the cumulative frequency of alloreactive sequences that could be traced to unstimulated CD4+ memory T cells. About 80-96% of proliferating CD4+ or CD8+ clones could not be given a naive or memory phenotype. In reactions with siplizumab, an average of about 75% of mappable alloreactive CD4+ clones were Treg-derived, compared with 25% to 30% in control reactions.

Library construction relied on the immunoSEQ multiplex PCR assay. About 10^5 TCR templates per sample were assayed by the deep sequencing platform. Genomic DNA extracted from sorted T cells was the material used for TCRbeta CDR3 sequencing. The original methods were these. The R programming language was used for the clonal analysis of the TCRbeta CDR3 data. Alloreactive CD4+ and CD8+ clones were defined by comparing unstimulated samples with post-reaction CFSE-low samples. Regulatory or non-regulatory origin of alloreactive CD4+ clones was assigned by matching sequences to the sorted unstimulated Treg and non-Treg repertoires. Drawn from immuneACCESS, this table holds only the in-frame rearrangements with V and J called that TCRdb kept. Clones are partly lost; checked studies trace under half to an unresolved V gene and leave the rest unexplained. The V and J calls and the clone size are those of that table, but D and trimming were determined from the DNA. In this sample the table shows about 50,000 clones, more than 85% of which occur a single time. Over 15% of the sample is held by the ten biggest clonotypes.

The germline V gene (reference sequence) yields MNHEY for CDR1 and SMNVEV for CDR2. From the cysteine up to the phenylalanine, the CDR3 has a length of 13 residues. Only the CDR3 portion is preserved as DNA: 39 bases, with reading frame beginning at the first base. V is pared back by 4 bases and J by 1 base, with 8 bases lying between the germline termini. Sorted unstimulated T cells, along with proliferating T cells recovered from mixed lymphocyte reactions, underwent TCRbeta CDR3 sequencing. Fresh whole blood from 9 to 10 HLA-typed healthy donors served as the source for isolating PBMCs. As to this clone: Its antigen is still unknown. Base qualities are not provided; no much larger clone lies one nucleotide away.

The sequenced sample was CD8+ T cells sorted from blood. The sequence came from a human donor in good health. This chain is built from TRBV27 and TRBJ2-7; the best D guess is TRBD2, with 6 bases matching. CDR3 reads: CASSYGTSYEQYF. At the DNA level, the sequence is TGTGCCAGCAGTTACGGGACTTCCTACGAGCAGTACTTC.